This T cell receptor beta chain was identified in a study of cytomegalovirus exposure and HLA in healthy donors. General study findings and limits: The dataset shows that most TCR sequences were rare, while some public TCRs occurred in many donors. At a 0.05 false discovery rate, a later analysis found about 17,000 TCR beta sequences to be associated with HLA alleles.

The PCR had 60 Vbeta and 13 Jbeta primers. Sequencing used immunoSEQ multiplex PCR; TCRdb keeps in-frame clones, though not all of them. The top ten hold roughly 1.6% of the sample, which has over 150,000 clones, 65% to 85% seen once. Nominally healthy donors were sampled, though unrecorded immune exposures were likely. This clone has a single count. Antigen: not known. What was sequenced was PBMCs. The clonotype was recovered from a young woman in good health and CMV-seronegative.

Written as DNA, the CDR3 is TGTGCCAGCAGTTTTGGCGGGAGGATCTACGAGCAGTACTTC. It codes for CASSFGGRIYEQYF. The chain employs TRBV28 and TRBJ2-7; 8 bases match TRBD2. With V trimmed by 3 bases and J by 3 bases, 4 bases remained unmatched. Germline loops: CDR1 MDHEN, CDR2 SYDVKM. This CDR3 is built from 14 residues.